This T cell receptor beta chain was sequenced during a study of T cell responses to AZD1222 COVID-19 vaccine. Repertoires were generated with immunoSEQ multiplex PCR, while TCRdb's copy carries only in-frame clones and drops some. The data hold roughly 70,000 clones, with 80% to 90% observed a single time. The CDR3 is 16 amino acids. V was shortened by 4 bases and J by 6 bases, with 22 bases between the two germline ends. Germline V CDR1 and CDR2: MNHEY, SVGEGT. The source is an adult who received the AZD1222 COVID-19 vaccine. The chain links TRBV6-2 or TRBV6-3 to TRBJ2-7; D may be TRBD1 or TRBD2 (5 bases each). This material consisted of peripheral blood, taken 28 days after the second AZD1222 dose. The CDR3 reads CASSWGFVGRVFEQYF. CDR3 bases: TGTGCCAGCAGTTGGGGGTTCGTAGGGCGTGTATTCGAGCAGTACTTC.